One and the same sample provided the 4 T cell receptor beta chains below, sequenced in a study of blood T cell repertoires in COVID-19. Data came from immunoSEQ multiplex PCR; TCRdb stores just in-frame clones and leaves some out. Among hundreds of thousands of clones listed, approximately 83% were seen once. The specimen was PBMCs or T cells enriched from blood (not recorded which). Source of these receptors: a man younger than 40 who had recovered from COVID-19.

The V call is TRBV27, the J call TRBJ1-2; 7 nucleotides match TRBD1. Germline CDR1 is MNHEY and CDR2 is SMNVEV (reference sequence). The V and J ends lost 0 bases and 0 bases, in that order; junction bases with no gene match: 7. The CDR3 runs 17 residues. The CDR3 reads CASSLSPKTGPNYGYTF. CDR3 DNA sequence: TGTGCCAGCAGTTTATCGCCCAAGACAGGGCCTAACTATGGCTACACCTTC.

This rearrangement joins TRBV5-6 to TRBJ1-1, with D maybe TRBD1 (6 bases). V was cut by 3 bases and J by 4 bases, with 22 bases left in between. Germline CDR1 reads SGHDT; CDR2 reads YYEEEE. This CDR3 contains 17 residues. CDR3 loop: CASSSTFSRGAGTEAFF. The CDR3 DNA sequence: TGTGCCAGCAGCTCGACATTCTCCCGGGGGGCCGGCACTGAAGCTTTCTTT.

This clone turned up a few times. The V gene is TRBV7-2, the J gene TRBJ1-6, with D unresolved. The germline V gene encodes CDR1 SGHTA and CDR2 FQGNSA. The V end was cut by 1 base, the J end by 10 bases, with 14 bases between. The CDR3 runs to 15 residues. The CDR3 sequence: CASSLVDSRGSPLHF. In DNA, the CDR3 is TGTGCCAGCAGCTTAGTGGACTCTCGGGGATCACCCCTCCACTTT.

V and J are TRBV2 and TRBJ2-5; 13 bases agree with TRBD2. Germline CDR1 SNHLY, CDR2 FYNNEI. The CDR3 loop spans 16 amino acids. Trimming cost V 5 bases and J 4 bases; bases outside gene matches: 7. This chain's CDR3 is CASSPTSGGAGETQYF. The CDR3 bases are TGTGCCAGCAGTCCCACTAGCGGGGGGGCGGGAGAGACCCAGTACTTC.